The 12 T cell receptor beta chains below come from one sample, sequenced in a study of shared clonotypes between healthy human individuals. Only in-frame clones appear in the TCRdb table, and some are missing; sequencing was by immunoSEQ multiplex PCR. The data show about 2 million clones, with 90% to 95% seen just once and 0.13% held by the top ten. Input material: naive CD4+ T cells sorted from blood. Subset given: CD45RA+ positively selected. Every receptor here comes from a young man in good health.

The chain links TRBV6-1 to TRBJ2-1, with 11 bases identical to TRBD2. V gave up 4 bases and J gave up 3 bases; unmatched junction bases: 5. The germline CDR1 and CDR2 sequences are MNHNS and SASEGT. This CDR3 region has 16 residues. This CDR3 reads CASSVLAGGFYNEQFF. DNA for the CDR3: TGTGCCAGCAGTGTGCTAGCGGGAGGATTCTACAATGAGCAGTTCTTC.

The CDR3 reads CASSADGLETQYF. The CDR3 DNA follows: TGTGCCAGCAGTGCGGACGGACTCGAGACCCAGTACTTC. J is TRBJ2-5 and V is TRBV2, with D maybe TRBD2 (5 bases). V was clipped by 4 bases and J by 5 bases, with 11 bases between them. CDR3 length equals 13 residues. In germline, CDR1 is SNHLY, CDR2 FYNNEI.

J is TRBJ2-1 and V is TRBV7-8, with TRBD2 matching 11 bases. V shed 7 bases and J 7 bases; nucleotides not matched to a gene: 9. The length of the CDR3 is 15 residues. CDR1 is SGHVS, CDR2 FQNEAQ, per germline. The CDR3 loop reads CASTRTSGQWNEQFF. The CDR3 DNA follows: TGTGCCAGCACCCGGACTAGCGGGCAATGGAATGAGCAGTTCTTC.

A single count supports this clone. The chain uses TRBV19 and TRBJ1-1, with TRBD1 matching 7 bases. The V gene's germline CDR1 is LNHDA and CDR2 SQIVND (reference sequence). CDR3 length: 16 amino acids. V was clipped by 4 bases and J by 1 base; unmatched bases: 9. In DNA form, the CDR3 reads TGTGCCAGTAGTAGACAGGGCGGCCTTTCGAACACTGAAGCTTTCTTT. Translated, it gives CASSRQGGLSNTEAFF.

The genes are TRBV14 and TRBJ2-3; D might be TRBD2 (5 bases). The CDR3 sequence is 15 residues long. Germline V lookup: CDR1 SGHDN, CDR2 FVKESK. Trimming pared 0 bases from V and 3 bases from J, leaving 10 bases between. The CDR3 sequence: CASSQDKRWTDTQYF. The CDR3 DNA is TGTGCCAGCAGCCAAGATAAGCGGTGGACAGATACGCAGTATTTT. Filled out from reference TRBV14 and TRBJ2-3, the complete variable domain reads EAGVTQFPSHSVIEKGQTVTLRCDPISGHDNLYWYRRVMGKEIKFLLHFVKESKQDESGMPNNRFLAERTGGTYSTLKVQPAELEDSGVYFCASSQDKRWTDTQYFGPGTRLTVL.

On this clone itself: The junction and the germline gene differ at one end; a read error may be behind it. The rearrangement uses TRBV5-1 and TRBJ2-5; D is perhaps TRBD1 or TRBD2 (5 bases each). From germline, CDR1 is SGHRS and CDR2 YFSETQ. CDR3 length equals 15 residues. The chain's CDR3 is CASSLGPATQETQYF. CDR3 nucleotide sequence: TGCGCCAGCAGTTTGGGACCCGCGACACAAGAGACCCAGTACTTC. The full variable domain, rest sourced from reference TRBV5-1 and TRBJ2-5, is KAGVTQTPRYLIKTRGQQVTLSCSPISGHRSVSWYQQTPGQGLQFLFEYFSETQRNKGNFPGRFSGRQFSNSRSEMNVSTLELGDSALYLCASSLGPATQETQYFGPGTRLLVL.

The chain couples TRBV5-1 to TRBJ2-3; D tentatively reads TRBD1 or TRBD2 (5 bases each). V shed 4 bases and J shed 4 bases, with 16 bases lying between them. The germline V gene has CDR1 SGHRS and CDR2 YFSETQ. This CDR3 is built from 15 residues. The CDR3 sequence is CASSDSGDGADTQYF. In nucleotides, the CDR3 is TGCGCCAGCAGCGACTCCGGGGACGGCGCAGATACGCAGTATTTT.

This chain links TRBV7-2 with TRBJ2-5; TRBD2 is a possible D gene (6 bases). The CDR3 is 16 residues long. Germline values: CDR1 SGHTA, CDR2 FQGNSA. Trimming removed 5 bases from V and 2 bases from J, with 18 bases in between. CDR3 DNA sequence: TGTGCCAGCAGCAGCGCCAGTGGTGCGGGACAAGAGACCCAGTACTTC. Its protein is CASSSASGAGQETQYF.

CDR3 coding DNA: TGTGCCAGCAGTGAAGAAGGGAGGACCGGGGAGCTGTTTTTT. Translating it yields CASSEEGRTGELFF. The V call is TRBV6-1, the J call TRBJ2-2; the D gene is possibly TRBD2 (6 bases). Trimming took off 1 base at V and 5 bases at J, with 8 bases between the two ends. Looked up from germline, CDR1 is MNHNS and CDR2 is SASEGT. The CDR3 contains 14 residues.

The gene calls are TRBV11-2 and TRBJ1-3; unclear D gene. CDR1 and CDR2 from the germline V gene are SGHAT and FQNNGV. The CDR3 runs 11 residues. V dropped 5 bases and J dropped 9 bases, with 8 bases sitting between them. CDR3 nucleotides: TGTGCCAGCAGCCAACTCGGCACCATATATTTT. Its translation: CASSQLGTIYF.

Notes on this clone: Other nucleotide sequences from this sample produce the same CDR3. V is TRBV18 and J is TRBJ2-7; D is unclear. Trimming cost V 0 bases and J 4 bases, with 7 bases left between them. There are 13 residues in the CDR3. Germline V CDR1 and CDR2: KGHSH, LQKENI. The CDR3 loop is CASSPPGRYEQYF. The CDR3 DNA follows: TGTGCCAGCTCACCACCTGGCAGGTACGAGCAGTACTTC.

This sequence joins TRBV14 and TRBJ2-5; tentative D call: TRBD2 (5 bases). The V gene's germline CDR1 is SGHDN and CDR2 FVKESK. Trimming took 5 bases from V and 5 from J, leaving 18 bases between them. This CDR3 contains 15 residues. CDR3 residues: CASSSNRLAQETQYF. Written as DNA, the CDR3 is TGTGCCAGCAGCTCCAATCGCCTAGCACAGGAGACCCAGTACTTC.